This T cell receptor beta chain derives from a study of blood T cell repertoires in COVID-19 (dated by TCRdb to about 2020). In terms of the full investigation: The collaborator samples originated in the United States, Italy and Spain and spanned the acute and convalescent phases of COVID-19. Nearly every sample came with metadata listing a de-identified subject ID, COVID-19 status, age in years and sex. The repertoires were released in a freely available public database meant as a resource for research on the immune response to SARS-CoV-2. HLA class I and class II types, where available, came from metadata supplied by the sample provider rather than from assay-based typing. The prospective study material was composed of cDNA or gDNA derived from T cells, B-cell-depleted T cells, or PBMCs. The dataset comprised deeply sampled blood TCRbeta repertoires from subjects exposed to, actively infected with, or recovered from COVID-19. Samples were obtained from the ongoing ImmuneRACE study (first 160 participants) and from 1,254 subjects provided by 6 global collaborators.

A note on this clone: Which antigen it targets is not known. No much larger clone exists at a distance of one base, and base qualities are not known.

Enrolling through a virtual design, the prospective study's participants ranged in age from roughly 18 to 95 years and lived across some 23 United States geographic areas. In the prospective study, participants were assigned to cohorts based on the clinical history participants reported in a screening survey and a study questionnaire. For ImmuneRACE Cohort 3, a participant was defined as recovered based on two consecutive negative NP/OP PCR tests, clearance by a healthcare professional, or resolution of symptoms. Mobile phlebotomists in the prospective study collected whole blood, serum and a nasopharyngeal or oropharyngeal swab from every participant. Over an approximately 2-month period, participants in the prospective study had the option of providing additional blood draws and questionnaires. Before DNA extraction, prospective study blood samples were shipped either frozen or at room temperature.

V loses 4 bases, J loses 7 bases, and the germline ends lie 21 bases apart. The CDR3 starts with the cysteine, ends with the phenylalanine, and has 15 residues. Only the CDR3 part of the read is kept: 45 bases, read in frame from the first base. For CDR1 and CDR2, the germline V gene lists SGHRS and YFSETQ. What the research found in general, with its limitations: Clinical and demographic metadata were provided uncurated, with the amount varying by source and participant.

The immunoSEQ Assay, a bias-controlled multiplex PCR, was used to amplify TCRbeta CDR3 regions from genomic DNA. As for how the authors treated the data: The number of nucleated cells in each sample was estimated by amplification of reference gene primers within the assay. To quantify the absolute abundance of each unique TCRbeta CDR3 rearrangement, sequence reads were collapsed and filtered. For each sample, productive Simpson clonality was calculated as the square root of Simpson's diversity index across productive rearrangements. Sourced from immuneACCESS, this table was stored by TCRdb with only in-frame sequences that have V and J called. A share of the clones is absent; for the studies checked, an unresolved V gene accounts for under half, and the remainder has no known explanation. That table is the source of V, J and clone size, and D and trimming were worked out from the DNA. Across this sample there are a few hundred thousand clones, with approximately 83% seen only once. Of the sample, roughly 2.3% is held by the ten largest clones.

Here the chain combines TRBV5-1 and TRBJ2-7; the D region possibly corresponds to TRBD1 (5 bases align). The sample taken for sequencing was PBMCs or T cells enriched from blood (not recorded which). This TCR was recovered from a man aged 30-40 years who had recovered from COVID-19. The CDR3 region reads CASSLPTGPQEEQYF. The nucleotides are TGCGCCAGCAGCCTTCCCACAGGACCCCAGGAGGAGCAGTACTTC.